This T cell receptor beta chain was found in a study of vaccination effects on CD4 cells after COVID-19 (dated by TCRdb to between 2021 and 2023). The study in broad terms: The ViraFEST assay stimulated PBMC with viral peptide pools and then used TCR sequencing to identify antigen-specific CD4+ T cell clonotypes by expansion. Post-vaccine samples across the study were collected a median of 72 days after the second dose, with a range of 14 to 241. A few million PBMC per well were cultured with approximately 10 ug/ml peptides in IMDM containing approximately 4.6% human AB serum, 10 IU/ml IL-2 and gentamicin. The study compared SARS-CoV-2 spike-specific CD4+ TCR repertoires before and after mRNA vaccination in COVID-19 convalescent patients and infection-naive vaccine recipients. Altogether, about 10 COVID-19 convalescent patients and a few SARS-CoV-2-naive healthy vaccine recipients made up the full study. The Oncomine TCR Beta short-read assay on an Illumina iSeq 100 was used to sequence cultures from other donors in the study. On the study overall, not on this receptor specifically: Limitations of the study were the small number of convalescent patients and the absence of early post-infection timepoints. Among healthy vaccine recipients, nearly all vaccine-induced clones were SARS-CoV-2 mono-reactive, and just 1 of 255 was cross-reactive with common cold coronaviruses. Clones induced by infection and clones induced by vaccination both contracted markedly at late timepoints after vaccination, which fits with T cell responses waning over time.

The library was made by the immunoSEQ multiplex PCR assay. DNA from the CD4+ T cells that had been cultured and isolated underwent TCR beta CDR3 sequencing. Processing in the source paper ran as follows. The analysis removed non-productive TCR sequences, trimmed reads to the CDR3 region, and retained only CDR3s that were 7 or more amino acids long. Antigen-specific clonotypes were identified with the MANAFEST web app by comparing expansion in peptide wells against reference cultures. To count as positive, a clone had to show expansion at FDR<0.05 compared with the reference and with all other wells, an odds ratio above 5, and a frequency above 0.1% in two replicate wells. Clonotypes significantly expanded in SARS-CoV-2 spike wells and in at least one common cold coronavirus spike condition were defined as cross-reactive. CDR3 similarity was assessed by Levenshtein distance using the stringdist R package, and unrooted trees were constructed with ape in R 3.6.1. The table comes from immuneACCESS by way of TCRdb, which keeps in-frame sequences with V and J called. Part of the clones is missing from these tables; in studies checked, under half for an unresolved V gene and the rest for unknown reasons. From that table come the V and J calls and clone size; the DNA was used to work out D and trimming. A total of tens of thousands of clones appear in this sample, around 74% of them only once. The top ten constitute 2.2% of the sample.

Comment on this clone: What antigen it recognizes has not been identified. Within one base of it there is no much larger clone, and no base qualities were kept.

After around 11 days of culture, CD4+ T cells were isolated with the EasySep CD4+ T cell isolation kit. Two doses of either the BNT162b2 or the mRNA-1273 mRNA SARS-CoV-2 vaccine were administered to participants. None of the healthy vaccine recipients had a prior SARS-CoV-2 infection, which was confirmed by nucleocapsid antibody tests that came back negative both before and after vaccination. Half of the culture medium was replaced with fresh IL-2-containing medium on days 3 and 7. Unless noted otherwise, every peptide stimulation condition was grown in triplicate wells. Using Ficoll-Paque Plus gradient centrifugation, PBMC were separated from whole blood and then either used fresh or cryopreserved at -140C. The QIAamp micro DNA kit was used to extract genomic DNA from the cultured CD4+ T cells. The CDR1 and CDR2 encoded by the germline V gene are SQVTM and ANQGSEA. The V end gives up 1 base and the J end 4 bases, leaving 6 bases in the junction not matched to a gene. Taken from cysteine to phenylalanine, the CDR3 has 15 residues. This entry keeps only the CDR3 DNA: 45 bases, framed from base 1.

The sequences come from CD4+ T cells from PBMCs cultured without peptide, collected after COVID-19 vaccination. Here the chain combines TRBV29-1 and TRBJ2-3; 9 bases in between match TRBD2. The source of this sequence is a human donor who received a COVID-19 vaccine. The CDR3: CSVEGPSGVPDTQYF. The nucleotide sequence reads TGCAGCGTTGAAGGCCCTAGCGGGGTCCCAGATACGCAGTATTTT.